This record concerns one TCR beta chain sequence. From RNA transcripts, TCR beta CDR3 regions were amplified. The TCR CDR3 first-round RT-PCR relied on the HTBI primer set. TCRdb fed the multiplex PCR reads into MiXCR, producing one record per CDR3 protein. The data show 45,000 to 55,000 distinct CDR3 sequences, less than 65% seen once. The CDR3 totals 13 residues. The germline gives CDR1 SQVTM, CDR2 ANQGSEA. The data were taken from a study of T cells in Graves' hyperthyroidism and ophthalmopathy. This TCR was sampled from a man aged 18 to 35 with Graves' hyperthyroidism. The sequenced sample consisted of peripheral blood or thyroid tissue (not recorded which). V usage is TRBV29-1 and J usage is TRBJ1-2; D is possibly TRBD1 (5 bases). The CDR3 here is CSARVDTNYGYTF. The CDR3 nucleotides are TGCAGTGCTAGAGTGGACACCAACTATGGCTACACCTTC.